Listed below are T cell receptor beta chains from one sample, sequenced in a study of read filtering for tumor transcriptome and immune sequencing. A single record per CDR3 protein comes from TCRdb applying MiXCR to the reads. The table includes 60,000 or so distinct CDR3 sequences, roughly 19% detected once. Sample: a population of CD138-negative cells sorted from bone marrow. The receptor set was obtained from a donor over 35 with multiple myeloma. The conserved cysteine and the conserved F or W are not part of the CDR3 here. Fields, in order: clone size, J gene, V gene, CDR3 protein. The size of a clone is reported for some rows only, either as once, few or many, or as a class for expanded clones.

size: many; J: TRBJ2-3; V: TRBV3-1; CDR3: ASSQDVLAGEPSTDTQY
size: -; J: TRBJ2-1; V: TRBV25-1; CDR3: ASCPGLGSYNEQF
size: many; J: TRBJ2-5; V: TRBV7-9; CDR3: ASSFRGGQETQY
size: many; J: TRBJ2-2; V: TRBV20-1; CDR3: SARGGSANTGELF
size: many; J: TRBJ2-4; V: TRBV3-1; CDR3: ASSQSRDTYRY
size: many; J: TRBJ2-1; V: TRBV5-1; CDR3: ASSLAAGIGNEQF
size: -; J: TRBJ1-2; V: TRBV7-2; CDR3: ASTPSTGANYGYT
size: many; J: TRBJ2-1; V: TRBV7-9; CDR3: ASSLISLSSSYNEQF
size: many; J: TRBJ1-1; V: TRBV9; CDR3: ASSAEMNTEAF
size: medium-sized; J: TRBJ2-1; V: TRBV20-1; CDR3: SAVDRGLRNEQF
size: -; J: TRBJ2-1; V: TRBV7-2; CDR3: ASSSPTKHGQESYNEQF
size: -; J: TRBJ2-2; V: TRBV5-1; CDR3: ASSTEIAGELF
size: many; J: TRBJ1-5; V: TRBV20-1; CDR3: SARQGTSNQPQH
size: many; J: TRBJ2-1; V: TRBV28; CDR3: ASNSIGTGGCNEQF
size: many; J: TRBJ2-1; V: TRBV24-1; CDR3: ATSDLGQLDGQF
size: many; J: TRBJ2-7; V: TRBV7-8; CDR3: ASSLVVGEQY
size: many; J: TRBJ2-2; V: TRBV4-1; CDR3: ASSQRTGGYSNTGELL
size: -; J: TRBJ2-7; V: TRBV5-5; CDR3: ASSSRDVIYEQY
size: many; J: TRBJ1-2; V: TRBV30; CDR3: AWSVLTFGYT
size: -; J: TRBJ2-7; V: TRBV6-2/TRBV6-3; CDR3: ASQRGAFYEQY
size: many; J: TRBJ1-1; V: TRBV30; CDR3: AFITGVSGPPI
size: many; J: TRBJ2-5; V: TRBV3-1; CDR3: ASSQSRSQETQY
size: many; J: TRBJ2-7; V: TRBV20-1; CDR3: SASTTGVGYEQY
size: many; J: TRBJ2-2; V: TRBV3-1; CDR3: ASSPRGRGANTGELF
size: many; J: TRBJ2-1; V: TRBV21-1; CDR3: ASSGRPLEFKRDEQF
size: many; J: TRBJ2-1; V: TRBV29-1; CDR3: SVGGRAFNEQF
size: many; J: TRBJ1-1; V: TRBV4-1; CDR3: ASSHGQGITEAF
size: few; J: TRBJ2-3; V: TRBV20-1; CDR3: SAQPRGGRAIPDTQY
size: -; J: TRBJ2-5; V: TRBV20-1; CDR3: SATLSVQETQY
size: many; J: TRBJ2-7; V: TRBV11-3; CDR3: ASSPGRAGEQY
size: few; J: TRBJ1-1; V: TRBV29-1; CDR3: SVGLTGGTGAF
size: many; J: TRBJ2-1; V: TRBV27; CDR3: ASSLTTSRVRSYNEQF
size: many; J: TRBJ1-1; V: TRBV20-1; CDR3: SATAGWNTEAF
size: many; J: TRBJ2-1; V: TRBV28; CDR3: ASSVLGTGKNEQF
size: -; J: TRBJ1-5; V: TRBV12-3/TRBV12-4; CDR3: ASVASGQINQPQH
size: many; J: TRBJ2-7; V: TRBV28; CDR3: ASSWDYLRASDEQY
size: many; J: TRBJ2-1; V: TRBV19; CDR3: ASSFTSGGTYNEQF
size: many; J: TRBJ2-1; V: TRBV11-2; CDR3: ASTPGQYNEQF
size: many; J: TRBJ2-1; V: TRBV29-1; CDR3: SAILSLGNNEQF
size: many; J: TRBJ2-7; V: TRBV18; CDR3: ASSPRSSQGNEQY
size: many; J: TRBJ2-7; V: TRBV6-1; CDR3: ASSYLTGYEQY
size: many; J: TRBJ2-7; V: TRBV5-1; CDR3: ASSLVLAGDSSYEQY